This TCR beta chain was retrieved from a study of identical twins. Of note for this clonotype: Its specificity is not known.

A single record per CDR3 protein comes from TCRdb applying MiXCR to the 5' RACE reads. The sample contains about 790,000 distinct CDR3 sequences, over 15% of which appear only once. Findings and caveats of the study: Cross-sectional statistics, not tracking of the same donors, supported the conclusions. The study found weaker excess twin sharing in beta out-of-frame sequences.

The CDR3 runs 17 residues. V lost 4 bases, J lost 4 bases, and 10 bases stayed unmatched. These data are also associated with another study on T cells expressing NK-cell markers.

The sample consisted of PBMCs. The origin of this receptor is a woman between 18 and 29 years old in good health. This sequence joins TRBV12-3 or TRBV12-4 and TRBJ2-3; TRBD2 matches at 11 bases. CDR3 region: CASSSRLGTSGSDTQYF. CDR3 DNA sequence: TGTGCCAGCAGTTCCAGACTAGGGACTAGCGGCTCAGATACGCAGTATTTT.